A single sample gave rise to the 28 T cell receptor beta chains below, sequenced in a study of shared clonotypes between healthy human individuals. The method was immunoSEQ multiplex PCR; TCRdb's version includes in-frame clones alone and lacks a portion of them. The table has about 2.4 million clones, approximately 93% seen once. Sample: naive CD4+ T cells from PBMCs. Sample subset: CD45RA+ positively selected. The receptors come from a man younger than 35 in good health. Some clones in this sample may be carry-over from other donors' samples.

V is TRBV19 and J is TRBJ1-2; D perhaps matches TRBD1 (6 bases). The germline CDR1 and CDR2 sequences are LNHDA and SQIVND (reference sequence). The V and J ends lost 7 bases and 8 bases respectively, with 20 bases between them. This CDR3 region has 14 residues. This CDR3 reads CASTRNREEGGYTF. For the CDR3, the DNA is TGTGCCAGTACCCGTAACAGGGAGGAGGGCGGCTACACCTTC.

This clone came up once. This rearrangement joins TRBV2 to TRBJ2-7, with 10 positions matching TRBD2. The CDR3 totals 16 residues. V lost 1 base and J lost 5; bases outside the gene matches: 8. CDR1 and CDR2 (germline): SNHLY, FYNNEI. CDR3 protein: CASSEVLLAGANEQYF. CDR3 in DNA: TGTGCCAGCAGTGAAGTCTTGCTAGCGGGAGCTAACGAGCAGTACTTC.

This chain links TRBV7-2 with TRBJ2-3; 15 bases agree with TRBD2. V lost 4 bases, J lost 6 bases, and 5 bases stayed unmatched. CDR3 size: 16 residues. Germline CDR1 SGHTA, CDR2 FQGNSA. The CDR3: CASSWGLAGGDDTQYF. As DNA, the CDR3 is TGTGCCAGCAGCTGGGGACTAGCGGGAGGCGACGATACGCAGTATTTT.

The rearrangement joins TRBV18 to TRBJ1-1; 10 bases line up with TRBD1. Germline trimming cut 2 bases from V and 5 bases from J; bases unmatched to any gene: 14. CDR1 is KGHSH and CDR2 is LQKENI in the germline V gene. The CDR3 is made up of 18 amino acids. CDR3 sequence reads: CASSPDGTGVTIKTEAFF. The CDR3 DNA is TGTGCCAGCTCACCAGACGGGACAGGGGTAACCATTAAGACTGAAGCTTTCTTT.

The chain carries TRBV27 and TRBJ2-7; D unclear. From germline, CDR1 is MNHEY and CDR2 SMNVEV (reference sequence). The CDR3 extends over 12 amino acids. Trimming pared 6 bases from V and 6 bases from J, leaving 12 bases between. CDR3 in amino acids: CASRLSGGEQYF. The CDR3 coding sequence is TGTGCCAGCAGACTATCGGGTGGCGAGCAGTACTTC.

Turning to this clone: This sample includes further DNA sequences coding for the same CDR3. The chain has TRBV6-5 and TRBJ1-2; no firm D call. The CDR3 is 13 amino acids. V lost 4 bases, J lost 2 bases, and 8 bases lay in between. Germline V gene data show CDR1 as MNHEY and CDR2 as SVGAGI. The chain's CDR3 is CASSSRENYGYTF. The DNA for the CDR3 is TGTGCCAGCAGTTCGAGGGAGAACTATGGCTACACCTTC.

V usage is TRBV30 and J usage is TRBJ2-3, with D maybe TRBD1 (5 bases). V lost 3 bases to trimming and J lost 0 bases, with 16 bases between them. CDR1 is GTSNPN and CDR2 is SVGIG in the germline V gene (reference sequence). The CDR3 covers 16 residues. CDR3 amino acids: CAWSTTPQDSTDTQYF. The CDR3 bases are TGTGCCTGGAGCACAACCCCACAGGATAGCACAGATACGCAGTATTTT.

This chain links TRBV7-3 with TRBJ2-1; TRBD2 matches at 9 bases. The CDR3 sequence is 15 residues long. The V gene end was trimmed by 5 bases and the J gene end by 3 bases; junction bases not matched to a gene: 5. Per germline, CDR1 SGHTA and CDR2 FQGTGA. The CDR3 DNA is TGTGCCAGCAGCCCCCCAGCGGGGGGCTACAATGAGCAGTTCTTC. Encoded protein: CASSPPAGGYNEQFF.

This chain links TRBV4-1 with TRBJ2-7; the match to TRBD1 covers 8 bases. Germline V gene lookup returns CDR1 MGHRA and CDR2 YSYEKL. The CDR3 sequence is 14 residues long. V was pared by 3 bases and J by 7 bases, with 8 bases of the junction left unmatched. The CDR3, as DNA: TGCGCCAGCAGCCACGACAGGGGTCTGGGTGAGCAGTACTTC. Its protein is CASSHDRGLGEQYF.

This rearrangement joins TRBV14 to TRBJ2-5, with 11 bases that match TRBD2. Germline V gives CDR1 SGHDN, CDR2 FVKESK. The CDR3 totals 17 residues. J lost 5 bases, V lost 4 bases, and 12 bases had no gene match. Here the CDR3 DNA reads TGTGCCAGCAGCCCTACAATACTAGCGGGAGCATTGGAGACCCAGTACTTC. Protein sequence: CASSPTILAGALETQYF.

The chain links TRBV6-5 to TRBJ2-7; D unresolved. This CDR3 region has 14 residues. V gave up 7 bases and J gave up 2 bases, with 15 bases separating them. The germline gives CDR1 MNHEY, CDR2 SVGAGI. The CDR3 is CASTNDGPPYEQYF. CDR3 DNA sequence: TGTGCCAGCACGAACGACGGACCTCCCTACGAGCAGTACTTC.

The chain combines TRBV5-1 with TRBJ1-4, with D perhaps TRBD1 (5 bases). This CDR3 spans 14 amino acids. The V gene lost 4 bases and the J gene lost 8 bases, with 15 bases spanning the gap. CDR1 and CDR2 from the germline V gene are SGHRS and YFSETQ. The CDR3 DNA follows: TGCGCCAGCAGCCGGGGGAACGAGGGAGAAAAACTGTTTTTT. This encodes CASSRGNEGEKLFF.

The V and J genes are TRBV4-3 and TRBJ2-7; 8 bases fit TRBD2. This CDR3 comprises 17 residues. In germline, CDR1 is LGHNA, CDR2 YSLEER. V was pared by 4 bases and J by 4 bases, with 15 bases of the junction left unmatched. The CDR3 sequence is CASSPGRTSGTNYEQYF. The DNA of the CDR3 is TGCGCCAGCAGCCCAGGTCGCACTAGCGGTACAAATTACGAGCAGTACTTC.

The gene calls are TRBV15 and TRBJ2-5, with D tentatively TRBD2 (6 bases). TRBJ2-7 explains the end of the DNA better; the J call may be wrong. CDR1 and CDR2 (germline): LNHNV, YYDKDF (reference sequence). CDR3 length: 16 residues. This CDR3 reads CATSRGLAASSYEQYF. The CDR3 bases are TGTGCCACCAGCAGAGGTTTAGCGGCCAGCTCCTACGAGCAGTACTTC.

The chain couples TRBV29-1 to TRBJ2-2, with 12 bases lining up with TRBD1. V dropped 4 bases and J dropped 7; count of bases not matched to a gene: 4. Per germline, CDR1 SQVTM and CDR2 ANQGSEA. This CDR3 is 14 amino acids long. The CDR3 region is CSVGGTGGGGELFF. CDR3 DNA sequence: TGCAGCGTTGGTGGGACAGGGGGCGGCGGGGAGCTGTTTTTT.

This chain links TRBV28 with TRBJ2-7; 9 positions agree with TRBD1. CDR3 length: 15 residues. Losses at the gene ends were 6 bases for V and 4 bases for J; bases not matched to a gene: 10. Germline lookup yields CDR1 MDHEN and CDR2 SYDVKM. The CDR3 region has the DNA TGTGCCAGCAGCCTGCCGGACAGGGGTTGGTACGAGCAGTACTTC. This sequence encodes CASSLPDRGWYEQYF.

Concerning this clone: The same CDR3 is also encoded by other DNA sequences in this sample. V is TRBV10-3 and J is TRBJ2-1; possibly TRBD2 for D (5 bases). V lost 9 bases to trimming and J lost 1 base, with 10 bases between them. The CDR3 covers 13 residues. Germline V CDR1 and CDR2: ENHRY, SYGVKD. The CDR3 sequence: CAISGGSYNEQFF. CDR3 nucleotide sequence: TGTGCCATATCCGGCGGGTCCTACAATGAGCAGTTCTTC.

The CDR3 DNA is TGTGCCAGCAGCTTGGGGGGGACACTGTCCACAGATACGCAGTATTTT. It specifies CASSLGGTLSTDTQYF. The chain is built from TRBV5-4 and TRBJ2-3; D might be TRBD1 (6 bases). The CDR3 totals 16 residues. Germline V gives CDR1 SGHNT, CDR2 YYREEE (reference sequence). V lost 0 bases and J lost 2, with 13 bases in between.

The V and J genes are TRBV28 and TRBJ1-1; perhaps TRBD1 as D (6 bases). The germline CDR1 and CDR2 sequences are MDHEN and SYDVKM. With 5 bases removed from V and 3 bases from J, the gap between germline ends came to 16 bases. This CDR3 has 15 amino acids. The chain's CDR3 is CASSPGDPRDTEAFF. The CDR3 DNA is TGTGCCAGCAGTCCAGGGGACCCCCGGGACACTGAAGCTTTCTTT.

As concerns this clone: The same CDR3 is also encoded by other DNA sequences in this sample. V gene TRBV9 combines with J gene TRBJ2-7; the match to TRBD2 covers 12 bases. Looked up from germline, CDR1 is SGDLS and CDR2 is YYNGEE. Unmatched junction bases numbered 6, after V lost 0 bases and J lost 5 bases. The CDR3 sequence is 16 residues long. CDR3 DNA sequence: TGTGCCAGCAGCGTAGGACTAGCGGGAGACCCCCACGAGCAGTACTTC. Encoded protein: CASSVGLAGDPHEQYF.

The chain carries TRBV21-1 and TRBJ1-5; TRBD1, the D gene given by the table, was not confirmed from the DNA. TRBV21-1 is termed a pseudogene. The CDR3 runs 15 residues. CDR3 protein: CASSKVQGAQQPQHF. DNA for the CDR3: TGTGCCAGCAGCAAGGTACAGGGGGCACAACAGCCCCAGCATTTT.

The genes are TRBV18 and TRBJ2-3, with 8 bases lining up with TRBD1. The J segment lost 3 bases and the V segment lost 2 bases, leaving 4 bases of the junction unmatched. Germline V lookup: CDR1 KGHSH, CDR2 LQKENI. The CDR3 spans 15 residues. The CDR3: CASSPRQGRTDTQYF. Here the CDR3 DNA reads TGTGCCAGCTCACCAAGACAGGGGAGGACAGATACGCAGTATTTT.

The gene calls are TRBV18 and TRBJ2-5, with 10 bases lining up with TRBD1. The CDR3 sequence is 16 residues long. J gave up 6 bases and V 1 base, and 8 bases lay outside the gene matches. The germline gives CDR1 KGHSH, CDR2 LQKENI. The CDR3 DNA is TGTGCCAGCTCACCACGGGTCGGACAGGGGGATCAGACCCAGTACTTC. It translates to CASSPRVGQGDQTQYF.

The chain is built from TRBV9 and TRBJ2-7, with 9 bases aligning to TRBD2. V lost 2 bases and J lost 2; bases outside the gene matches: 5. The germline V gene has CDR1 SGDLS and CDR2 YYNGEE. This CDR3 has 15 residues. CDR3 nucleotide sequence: TGTGCCAGCAGCGTGGGACTAGCCTCAACCTACGAGCAGTACTTC. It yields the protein CASSVGLASTYEQYF.

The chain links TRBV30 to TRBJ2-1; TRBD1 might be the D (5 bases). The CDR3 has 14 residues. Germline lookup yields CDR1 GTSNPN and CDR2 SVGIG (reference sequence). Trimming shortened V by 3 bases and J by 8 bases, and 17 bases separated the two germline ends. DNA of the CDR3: TGTGCCTGGAGCGCGGACATAGGGGTGGATGAGCAGTTCTTC. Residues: CAWSADIGVDEQFF.

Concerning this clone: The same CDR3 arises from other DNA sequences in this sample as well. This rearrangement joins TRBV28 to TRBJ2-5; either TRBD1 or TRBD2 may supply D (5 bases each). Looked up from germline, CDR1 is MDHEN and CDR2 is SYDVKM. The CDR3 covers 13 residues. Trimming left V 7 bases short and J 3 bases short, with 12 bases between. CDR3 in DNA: TGTGCCAGCACCCCGGGGCGGGAAGAGACCCAGTACTTC. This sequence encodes CASTPGREETQYF.

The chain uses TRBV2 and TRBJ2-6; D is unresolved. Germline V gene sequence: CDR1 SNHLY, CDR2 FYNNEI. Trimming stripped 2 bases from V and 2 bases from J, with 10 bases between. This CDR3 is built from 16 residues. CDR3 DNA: TGTGCCAGCAGTGAATTAGGAAGGGCTGGGGCCAACGTCCTGACTTTC. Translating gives CASSELGRAGANVLTF.

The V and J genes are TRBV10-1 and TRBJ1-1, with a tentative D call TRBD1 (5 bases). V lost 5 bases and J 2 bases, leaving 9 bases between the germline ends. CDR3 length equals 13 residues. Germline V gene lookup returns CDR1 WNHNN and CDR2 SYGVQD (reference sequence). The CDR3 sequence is CASSHDSNTEAFF. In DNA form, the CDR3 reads TGCGCCAGCAGTCACGACAGCAACACTGAAGCTTTCTTT.